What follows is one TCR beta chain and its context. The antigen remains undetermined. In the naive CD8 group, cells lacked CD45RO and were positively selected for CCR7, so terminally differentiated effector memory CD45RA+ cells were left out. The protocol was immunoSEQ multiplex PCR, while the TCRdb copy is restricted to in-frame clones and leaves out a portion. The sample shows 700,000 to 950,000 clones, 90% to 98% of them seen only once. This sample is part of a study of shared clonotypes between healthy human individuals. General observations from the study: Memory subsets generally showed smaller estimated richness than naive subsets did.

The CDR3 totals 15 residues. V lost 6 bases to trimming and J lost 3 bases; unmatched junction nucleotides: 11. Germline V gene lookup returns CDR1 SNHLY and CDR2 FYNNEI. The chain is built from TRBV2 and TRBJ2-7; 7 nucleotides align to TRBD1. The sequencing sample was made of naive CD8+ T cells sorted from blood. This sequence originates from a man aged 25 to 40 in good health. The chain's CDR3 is CASRGYRDSFYEQYF. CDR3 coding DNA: TGTGCCAGCAGGGGATACCGGGACAGCTTCTACGAGCAGTACTTC.